This record covers a single T cell receptor (beta chain). The antigen is unknown. The CDR3 is 16 amino acids. Germline V CDR1 and CDR2: MGHRA, YSYEKL. V was cut by 4 bases and J by 0 bases, with 14 bases left in between. The data belong to a study of a mutant IDH1 vaccine in newly diagnosed glioma. Some clones are missing from TCRdb's copy, which holds only in-frame ones; the method was immunoSEQ multiplex PCR. The top ten hold under 6% of the sample, which has 35,000 to 45,000 clones, around 83% seen once. Time point defined: week 35, safety follow-up. Every single dose of the vaccine, 300 ug of mutant IDH1 20-mer peptide, came with topical imiquimod.

The sequencing used PBMCs, collected from a glioma patient whose treatment included an IDH1 peptide vaccine. This chain connects TRBV4-1 to TRBJ2-3; D is ambiguous. This receptor was identified in a woman aged 45 to 65 with glioma. CDR3 amino acids: CASSRRERRSTDTQYF. CDR3 bases: TGCGCCAGCAGCCGCCGTGAGCGACGAAGCACAGATACGCAGTATTTT.